Listed below are T cell receptor beta chains from one sample, sequenced in a study of T cells after yellow fever vaccination. MiXCR, run by TCRdb on the 5' RACE reads, gives a single entry per CDR3 protein. The table includes some 500,000 distinct CDR3 sequences, roughly 14% detected once. This sample comprised PBMCs, obtained on the day of the yellow fever booster vaccination. Receptors were obtained from a young man who received the YFV17D yellow fever vaccine. Each CDR3 is given with its conserved first and last residue. Each record gives: V gene, J gene, D gene, clone size, CDR3 DNA, CDR3 protein. The D gene is left open where the match is weak. For some rows the clone size is stated as once, few or many, or as a class when expanded; others skip it.

TRBV30	TRBJ1-2	TRBD1	-	TGTGCCTGGAGCGTGACAGGGGATGACTATGGCTACACCTTC	CAWSVTGDDYGYTF
TRBV7-2	TRBJ1-1	-	-	TGTGCCAGCAGGGGGGCGGCAGGGAGAGCAGCTGAAGCTTTCTTT	CASRGAAGRAAEAFF
TRBV10-2	TRBJ1-1	TRBD1	-	TGCGCCAGCAGTGTTCACGGTATGGGGACAGGGGGGAACACTGAAGCTTTCTTT	CASSVHGMGTGGNTEAFF
TRBV20-1	TRBJ2-3	-	few	TGCAGTGCTAGGGACCTCACAGATACGCAGTATTTT	CSARDLTDTQYF
TRBV20-1	TRBJ2-7	-	-	TGCAGTGCTAGCACCTTCGGATACGAGCAGTACTTC	CSASTFGYEQYF
TRBV5-6	TRBJ2-1	TRBD2	-	TGTGCCAGCAACCGGGGGGGGAGCTCCTACAATGAGCAGTTCTTC	CASNRGGSSYNEQFF
TRBV7-2	TRBJ2-7	-	-	TGTGCCAGCAGTTTAAATTTGGGCGAGCAGTACTTC	CASSLNLGEQYF
TRBV7-2	TRBJ2-4	-	few	TGTGCCAGCAGCTTACTCGGCCTAGGCATTCAGTACTTC	CASSLLGLGIQYF
TRBV7-2	TRBJ2-7	TRBD2	-	TGTGCCAGCAGCTTACAAGCGGGAGGTTTGTACGAGCAGTACTTC	CASSLQAGGLYEQYF
TRBV29-1	TRBJ2-1	-	few	TGCAGCGTTGAAGATTTCGTGAGGTGGGAGAGCTCCTACAATGAGCAGTTCTTC	CSVEDFVRWESSYNEQFF
TRBV20-1	TRBJ2-1	TRBD1	-	TGCAGTGCGGGAGACAGGGGTACATACAATGAGCAGTTCTTC	CSAGDRGTYNEQFF
TRBV28	TRBJ1-5	TRBD1	-	TGTGCCAGCAGTGTAGCAGGGGGCGCGAAAAATCAGCCCCAGCATTTT	CASSVAGGAKNQPQHF
TRBV7-2	TRBJ1-6	-	many	TGTGCCAGCAGCTCAGACAGGCGGGTTTCACCCCTCCACTTT	CASSSDRRVSPLHF
TRBV5-1	TRBJ1-4	-	few	TGCGCCAGCACCACAGGGCGCACAAATGAAAAACTGTTTTTT	CASTTGRTNEKLFF
TRBV6-1	TRBJ2-3	-	-	TGTGCCAGCAGTGAAACGACTCTAGAAATGGGGACAGATACGCAGTATTTT	CASSETTLEMGTDTQYF
TRBV10-3	TRBJ2-7	-	few	TGTGCCGTGGACTCAGGGGCTGTCAACGAGCAGTACTTC	CAVDSGAVNEQYF
TRBV7-9	TRBJ1-1	-	-	TGTGCCAGCAGCCAGACGACAATCACTGAAGCTTTCTTT	CASSQTTITEAFF
TRBV14	TRBJ2-7	TRBD1	-	TGTGCCAGCAGCCAAGGGACAGGGCTCTCCTACGAGCAGTACTTC	CASSQGTGLSYEQYF
TRBV28	TRBJ2-7	TRBD1	-	TGTGCCAGCAGTTTATACCTCCGCCCGGGACAGGGAGGGTTCGAGCAGTACTTC	CASSLYLRPGQGGFEQYF
TRBV7-2	TRBJ2-1	-	few	TGTGCCAGCAGCTTAGCACCCCCATCCTACAATGAGCAGTTCTTC	CASSLAPPSYNEQFF
TRBV12-3/TRBV12-4	TRBJ2-1	-	many	TGTGCCAGCAGTTTATACGGAGATGAGCAGTTCTTC	CASSLYGDEQFF
TRBV28	TRBJ2-1	TRBD1	many	TGTGCCAGCAGTTTGTGGGACAGGGGGCGGAATGAGCAGTTCTTC	CASSLWDRGRNEQFF
TRBV24-1	TRBJ2-7	TRBD1	-	TGTGCCACCAGTGATCGAACCGGGACAGGGTTCTACGAGCAGTACTTC	CATSDRTGTGFYEQYF
TRBV29-1	TRBJ1-1	-	-	TGCAGCGTTGGCTGGGGGCCGGAAGCTTTCTTT	CSVGWGPEAFF
TRBV4-3	TRBJ2-7	TRBD2	-	TGCGCCAGCAGCCCAAAACTAGCGGGAGAGTACGAGCAGTACTTC	CASSPKLAGEYEQYF
TRBV2	TRBJ2-6	-	few	TGTGCCAGCGTTGTGGACGGACCCTCTGGGGCCAACGTCCTGACTTTC	CASVVDGPSGANVLTF
TRBV11-2	TRBJ1-4	-	few	TGTGCCAGCAGCTCACCGGGCCCAACTAATGAAAAACTGTTTTTT	CASSSPGPTNEKLFF
TRBV5-6	TRBJ2-5	-	-	TGTGCCAGCAGCTTGGTTTTCGAGGGAACGGAGACCCAGTACTTC	CASSLVFEGTETQYF
TRBV11-2	TRBJ2-1	-	many	TGTGCCAGCAGCCTCATCTTGTACTCGGGTATACGAGACAATGAGCAGTTCTTC	CASSLILYSGIRDNEQFF
TRBV5-4	TRBJ2-2	TRBD2	-	TGTGCCAGCAGCTTGGACCTAGCGGGAACCGGGGAGCTGTTTTTT	CASSLDLAGTGELFF
TRBV2	TRBJ2-1	TRBD2	few	TGTGCCAGCAGGCCGGGACTAGCGGCCGATGAGCAGTTCTTC	CASRPGLAADEQFF
TRBV7-2	TRBJ2-7	TRBD2	many	TGTGCCAGCAGCTTGGGCGGGAGAGGCTCCTACGAGCAGTACTTC	CASSLGGRGSYEQYF
TRBV5-1	TRBJ1-4	-	-	TGCGCCAGCAGTCCGTCGGGGGGAAATGAAAAACTGTTTTTT	CASSPSGGNEKLFF
TRBV9	TRBJ2-1	-	-	TGTGCCAGCAGCGGAAAACTAGATTCCTACAATGAGCAGTTCTTC	CASSGKLDSYNEQFF
TRBV7-2	TRBJ1-2	-	few	TGTGCCAGCAGCTTACCCCCCGAGTATGGCTACACCTTC	CASSLPPEYGYTF
TRBV18	TRBJ2-7	-	few	TGTGCCAGCTCACGCCCTACTGGCGAGCAGTACTTC	CASSRPTGEQYF
TRBV4-3	TRBJ1-5	-	few	TGCGCCAGCAGCCAAGATGGAGGGGGTGATCAGCCCCAGCATTTT	CASSQDGGGDQPQHF
TRBV29-1	TRBJ2-1	TRBD2	-	TGCAGCAGTAGCGGGAGGTTCCACAATGAGCAGTTCTTC	CSSSGRFHNEQFF
TRBV5-5	TRBJ2-5	TRBD1	-	TGTGCCAGCAGCAGCCTCCATACAGGGGGCGCGGGAGAGACCCAGTACTTC	CASSSLHTGGAGETQYF
TRBV16	TRBJ2-7	-	few	TGTGCCAGCAACTACGGGGACCGATCCTACGAGCAGTACTTC	CASNYGDRSYEQYF
TRBV5-4	TRBJ2-5	-	few	TGTGCCAGCAGTTTCGACTTCGAAGAGACCCAGTACTTC	CASSFDFEETQYF
TRBV7-2	TRBJ2-1	-	few	TGTGCCAGCAGCGGGACCCACGGCAATGAGCAGTTCTTC	CASSGTHGNEQFF
TRBV29-1	TRBJ1-1	TRBD1	few	TGCAGCGGGGGACAGCAGAACACTGAAGCTTTCTTT	CSGGQQNTEAFF
TRBV20-1	TRBJ2-3	TRBD2	-	TGCAGTGCACGACTAGCTGGACCCGCAGATACGCAGTATTTT	CSARLAGPADTQYF
TRBV20-1	TRBJ1-5	-	few	TGCAGTGCTAGAGCTATTTTAGGTGGACATCAGCCCCAGCATTTT	CSARAILGGHQPQHF
TRBV15	TRBJ2-5	TRBD2	-	TGTGCCACCAGCAGCTGGACTAGCGGGGGCATACAAGAGAACCAGTACTTC	CATSSWTSGGIQENQYF
TRBV6-1	TRBJ2-1	TRBD2	few	TGTGCCAGCAGCCTCGGGACTAGCGGAATCTACAATGAGCAGTTCTTC	CASSLGTSGIYNEQFF
TRBV29-1	TRBJ2-7	-	-	TGCAGCGTTGAAGGGGGTTCCCCTGTACGAGAGCAGTACTTC	CSVEGGSPVREQYF
TRBV20-1	TRBJ1-2	-	-	TGCAGTGCTAGAACTCAGACAGTCCCCTATGGCTACACCTTC	CSARTQTVPYGYTF
TRBV19	TRBJ2-7	-	-	TGTGCCAGTAGTATAGGTCTCGGCGAGCAGTACTTC	CASSIGLGEQYF
TRBV19	TRBJ2-3	-	few	TGTGCCAGTAAGGTGAGAGATACGCAGTATTTT	CASKVRDTQYF
TRBV5-1	TRBJ2-1	TRBD2	-	TGCGCCAGCAGCTTGGGCCTAATCGGGACTAGCGGGAGCAGTGAGCAGTTCTTC	CASSLGLIGTSGSSEQFF
TRBV6-2/TRBV6-3	TRBJ2-7	-	few	TGTGCCAGCAACACGCCCGGGACACCCGCCCCCGAGCAGTACTTC	CASNTPGTPAPEQYF
TRBV20-1	TRBJ1-5	-	few	TGCAGTGCTCTCAGTAGCAGCAATCAGCCCCAGCATTTT	CSALSSSNQPQHF
TRBV3-1	TRBJ1-2	-	-	TGTGCCAGCCACTCAAGGCCAGCTCTCCGTGGCTACACCTTC	CASHSRPALRGYTF
TRBV2	TRBJ2-7	-	many	TGTGCCAGCAGTGATGGGGGGCGCGCGGGCGAGCAGTACTTC	CASSDGGRAGEQYF
TRBV3-1	TRBJ2-7	TRBD1	-	TGTGCCAGCAGCCAAGACAGGGACAGGGGGCGAAGATCCTACGAGCAGTACTTC	CASSQDRDRGRRSYEQYF